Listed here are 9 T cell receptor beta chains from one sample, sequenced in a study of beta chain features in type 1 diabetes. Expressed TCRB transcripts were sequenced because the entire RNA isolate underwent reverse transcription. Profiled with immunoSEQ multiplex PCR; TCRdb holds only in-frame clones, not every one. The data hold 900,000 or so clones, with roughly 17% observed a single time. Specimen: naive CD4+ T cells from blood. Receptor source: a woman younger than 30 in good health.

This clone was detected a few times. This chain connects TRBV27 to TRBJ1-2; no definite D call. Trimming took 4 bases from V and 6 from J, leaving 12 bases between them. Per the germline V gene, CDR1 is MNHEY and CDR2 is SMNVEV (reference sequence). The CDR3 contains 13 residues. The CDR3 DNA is TGTGCCAGCAGTTCGTGGGGTTTCAATGGCTACACCTTC. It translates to CASSSWGFNGYTF.

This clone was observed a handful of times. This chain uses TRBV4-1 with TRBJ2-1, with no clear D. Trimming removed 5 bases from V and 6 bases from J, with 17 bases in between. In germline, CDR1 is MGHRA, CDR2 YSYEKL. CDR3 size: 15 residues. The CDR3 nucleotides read TGCGCCAGCAGCTATCCCGGGCAGACTGGCAATGAGCAGTTCTTC. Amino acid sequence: CASSYPGQTGNEQFF.

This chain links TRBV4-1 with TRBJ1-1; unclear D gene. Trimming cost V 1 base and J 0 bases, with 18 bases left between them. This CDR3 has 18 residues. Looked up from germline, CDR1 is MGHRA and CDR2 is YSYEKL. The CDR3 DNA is TGCGCCAGCAGCCAAGGTTGGTCGCAAGGGCAGCTGAACACTGAAGCTTTCTTT. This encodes CASSQGWSQGQLNTEAFF.

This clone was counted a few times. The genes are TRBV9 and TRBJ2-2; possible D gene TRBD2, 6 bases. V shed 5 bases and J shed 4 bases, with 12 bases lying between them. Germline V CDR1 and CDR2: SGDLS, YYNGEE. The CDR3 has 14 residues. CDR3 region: CASSPGVATGELFF. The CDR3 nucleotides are TGTGCCAGCAGTCCGGGAGTGGCCACCGGGGAGCTGTTTTTT.

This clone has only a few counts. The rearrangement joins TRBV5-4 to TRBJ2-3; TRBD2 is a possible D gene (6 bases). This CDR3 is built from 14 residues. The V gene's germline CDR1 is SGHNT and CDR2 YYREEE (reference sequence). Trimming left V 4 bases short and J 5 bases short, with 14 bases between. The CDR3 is CASSIRELGDTQYF. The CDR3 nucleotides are TGTGCCAGCAGCATCCGGGAGTTGGGAGATACGCAGTATTTT.

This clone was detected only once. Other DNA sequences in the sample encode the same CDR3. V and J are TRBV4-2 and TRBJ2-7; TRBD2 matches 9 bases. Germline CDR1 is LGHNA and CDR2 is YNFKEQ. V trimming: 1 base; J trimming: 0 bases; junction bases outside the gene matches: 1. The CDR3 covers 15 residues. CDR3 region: CASSQGTSASYEQYF. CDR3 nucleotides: TGTGCCAGCAGCCAAGGGACTAGCGCCTCCTACGAGCAGTACTTC.

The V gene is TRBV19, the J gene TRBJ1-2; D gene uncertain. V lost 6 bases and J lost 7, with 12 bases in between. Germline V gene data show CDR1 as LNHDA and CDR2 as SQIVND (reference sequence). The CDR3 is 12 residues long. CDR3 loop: CASSPRRSGYTF. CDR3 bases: TGTGCCAGTAGCCCTAGACGGAGTGGCTACACCTTC.

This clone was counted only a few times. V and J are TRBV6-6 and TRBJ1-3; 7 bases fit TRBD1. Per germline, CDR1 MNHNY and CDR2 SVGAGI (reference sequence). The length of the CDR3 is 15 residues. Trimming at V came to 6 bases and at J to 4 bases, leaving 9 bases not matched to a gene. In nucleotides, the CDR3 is TGTGCCAGCAGCCGCGGACAGGATGGAGGAAACACCATATATTTT. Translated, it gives CASSRGQDGGNTIYF.

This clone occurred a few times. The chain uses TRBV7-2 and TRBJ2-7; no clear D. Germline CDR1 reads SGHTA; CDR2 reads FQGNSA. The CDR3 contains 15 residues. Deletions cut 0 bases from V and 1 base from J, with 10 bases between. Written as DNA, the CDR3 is TGTGCCAGCAGCTTAGCGCTAAATCCTTCCTACGAGCAGTACTTC. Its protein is CASSLALNPSYEQYF.